These T cell receptor beta chains were read from a single sample in a study of post-analysis software for immune sequencing data. Each CDR3 protein gets one entry after TCRdb re-called the PCR reads with MiXCR. In the table there are roughly 870,000 distinct CDR3 sequences, roughly 50% of which are singletons. Specimen: blood. These receptor sequences come from a girl aged 5 to 17 with multiple sclerosis. Both conserved end residues are part of each CDR3.

j_call: TRBJ2-7; v_call: TRBV5-1; cdr3_aa: CASSGGGQFPYEQYF
j_call: TRBJ2-1; v_call: TRBV10-3; cdr3_aa: CAISDRTAGQAVNEQFF
j_call: NA; v_call: TRBV29-1; cdr3_aa: CSVSRTGSYEQYF
j_call: NA; v_call: TRBV11-2; cdr3_aa: CASSFWTGNYEQYF
j_call: TRBJ2-3; v_call: TRBV7-9; cdr3_aa: CASRPPTSGRTDTQYF
j_call: TRBJ1-2; v_call: TRBV7-2; cdr3_aa: CASSTRTVNYGYTF
j_call: TRBJ2-5; v_call: TRBV12-3/TRBV12-4; cdr3_aa: CASSQGGDLETQYF
j_call: TRBJ2-3; v_call: TRBV20-1; cdr3_aa: CSAAPSDTQYF
j_call: TRBJ2-1; v_call: TRBV12-3/TRBV12-4; cdr3_aa: CASSLKGISYNEQFF
j_call: TRBJ2-4; v_call: TRBV6-1; cdr3_aa: CASSEGGNIQYF
j_call: TRBJ1-1; v_call: TRBV20-1; cdr3_aa: CSRTRELNTEAFF
j_call: TRBJ2-1; v_call: TRBV20-1; cdr3_aa: CSGRQRGRGLNEQFF
j_call: TRBJ2-4; v_call: TRBV21-1; cdr3_aa: CASSKEGSGPHLAKNIQYF
j_call: TRBJ2-2; v_call: TRBV29-1; cdr3_aa: CSVAPTANTGELFF
j_call: NA; v_call: TRBV20-1; cdr3_aa: CSARGQGNNEQYF
j_call: TRBJ2-2; v_call: TRBV20-1; cdr3_aa: CSARRAGELFF
j_call: TRBJ2-4; v_call: TRBV6-5; cdr3_aa: CASSYIGDIAKNIQYF
j_call: TRBJ2-3; v_call: TRBV20-1; cdr3_aa: CSANLGTTTDTQYF
j_call: NA; v_call: TRBV7-2; cdr3_aa: CASSLVQAKAYEQYF
j_call: TRBJ2-3; v_call: TRBV29-1; cdr3_aa: CSVVGGITDTQYF
j_call: TRBJ2-3; v_call: TRBV29-1; cdr3_aa: CSVQDWTPGGLPPRDTQYF
j_call: TRBJ1-1; v_call: TRBV12-3/TRBV12-4; cdr3_aa: CASTRSATEAFF
j_call: TRBJ2-3; v_call: TRBV5-1; cdr3_aa: CASSLAGTSGGSQYF
j_call: TRBJ2-1; v_call: TRBV10-1; cdr3_aa: CASSAGLAGGGNEQFF
j_call: TRBJ2-7; v_call: TRBV5-1; cdr3_aa: CASSSRNGVYF
j_call: TRBJ2-7; v_call: TRBV6-5; cdr3_aa: CASRPGGPYEQYF
j_call: TRBJ1-1; v_call: TRBV15; cdr3_aa: CATSRDTAMNTEAFF
j_call: TRBJ1-6; v_call: TRBV27; cdr3_aa: CASSSGVPSDNSPLHF
j_call: TRBJ2-3; v_call: TRBV20-1; cdr3_aa: CRGLADDTQYF
j_call: TRBJ2-7; v_call: TRBV7-9; cdr3_aa: CASSRVGESYEQYF
j_call: TRBJ2-3; v_call: TRBV7-8; cdr3_aa: CASSSRWSDTQYF
j_call: TRBJ1-5; v_call: TRBV6-2/TRBV6-3; cdr3_aa: CASSYSRVSFSNQPQHF
j_call: TRBJ2-3; v_call: TRBV11-2; cdr3_aa: CASSFLAGGLADTQYF
j_call: TRBJ2-1; v_call: TRBV20-1; cdr3_aa: CSAPREVGTSGGSEQFF
j_call: TRBJ2-3; v_call: TRBV9; cdr3_aa: CASSVGGDTDTQYF
j_call: TRBJ2-4; v_call: TRBV3-1; cdr3_aa: CASSQDLTGAGIQYF
j_call: TRBJ2-7; v_call: TRBV4-2; cdr3_aa: CASRLGAGSYEQYF
j_call: TRBJ2-1; v_call: TRBV7-3; cdr3_aa: CASSSGTSGAEQFF
j_call: TRBJ1-5; v_call: TRBV7-9; cdr3_aa: CASSLGGHSNQPQHF
j_call: NA; v_call: TRBV2; cdr3_aa: CASSRELAGDPYEQYF
j_call: TRBJ1-6; v_call: TRBV6-5; cdr3_aa: CASRPPRGPGNSPLHF
j_call: TRBJ2-3; v_call: TRBV6-1; cdr3_aa: CASSEGLEFGPRRYF